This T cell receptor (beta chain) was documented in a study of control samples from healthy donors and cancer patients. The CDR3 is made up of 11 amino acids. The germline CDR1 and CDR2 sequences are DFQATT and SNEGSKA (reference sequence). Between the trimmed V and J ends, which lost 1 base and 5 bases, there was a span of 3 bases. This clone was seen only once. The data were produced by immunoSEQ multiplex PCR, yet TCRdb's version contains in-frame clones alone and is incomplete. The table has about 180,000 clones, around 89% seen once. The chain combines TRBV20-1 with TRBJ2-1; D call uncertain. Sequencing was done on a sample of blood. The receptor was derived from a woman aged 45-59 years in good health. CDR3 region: CSARGHNEQFF. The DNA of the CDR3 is TGCAGTGCTAGAGGCCACAATGAGCAGTTCTTC.